This T cell receptor beta chain was sequenced for a study of Graves' ophthalmopathy and Graves' hyperthyroidism. Study details: Hyperthyroidism was considered stable when no ophthalmopathy appeared within 18 months of follow-up.

Points from the study as a whole: Sensitivity reached approximately 89% and specificity around 81% for a 13-signature model separating ophthalmopathy from stable hyperthyroidism. The model's ophthalmopathy progression predictions had just under 71% sensitivity and approximately 72% specificity.

Clinicians made diagnoses from clinical symptoms, serum thyroxine, TRAb, thyroid ultrasound and orbital computed tomography. RNA transcripts served as template for amplifying TCR beta CDR3 sequences. In the first round, RT-PCR was carried out with HTBI primers, and a multiplex PCR formed the second round. MiXCR was run by TCRdb on the multiplex PCR reads, yielding one entry per CDR3 protein. This sample has roughly 1.1 million distinct CDR3 sequences, with roughly two fifths found just once. Concerning this clonotype: The antigen remains undetermined.

CDR1 is DFQATT and CDR2 is SNEGSKA in the germline V gene (reference sequence). The CDR3 consists of 16 residues. V lost 4 bases, J lost 7 bases, and 19 bases stayed unmatched. This TCR derives from an adult man with Graves' hyperthyroidism. Sequencing used peripheral blood or thyroid tissue (not recorded which). This chain joins TRBV20-1 and TRBJ2-7; 7 bases are a match to TRBD2. The CDR3 sequence: CSAIIFSVREVGEQYF. Here the CDR3 DNA reads TGCAGTGCTATAATATTTTCGGTCCGGGAGGTTGGGGAGCAGTACTTC.